This T cell receptor beta chain was retrieved from a study of follicular helper T cells after annual influenza vaccination. Documented time point: 2013-2014 season, 7 days after vaccination. Before and after seasonal inactivated influenza vaccination, adults gave blood for sorting CD4 subsets for sequencing. Sorted cTfh were non-naive CD4+CXCR5+PD-1+, either ICOS+CD38+ or ICOS-CD38-. Germline CDR1 SEHNR, CDR2 FQNEAQ (reference sequence). Trimming took 2 bases from V and 4 from J, leaving 8 bases between them. This CDR3 spans 14 amino acids. Clones were sequenced by immunoSEQ multiplex PCR, and TCRdb holds only the in-frame ones, with some missing. The sample has more than 7,000 clones; nearly 85% are singletons. A remark on this clone: What it binds is not known.

Notes on the study in general: Productive TCRB sequences came from only about 9-21% of cells. Yearly vaccinations repeatedly recalled conserved clonotypes in ICOS+CD38+ cTfh.

This receptor was taken from an adult who received the influenza vaccine. V usage is TRBV7-9 and J usage is TRBJ2-2, with D possibly being TRBD2 (6 bases). Sequences were derived from CXCR5+ CD38- circulating T follicular helper cells from blood, sampled 7 days after influenza vaccination. Subset meaning: circulating Tfh, non-naive CD4+CXCR5+PD-1+ (ICOS+CD38+ or ICOS-CD38-). The CDR3 DNA is TGTGCCAGCAGCTTACTAGCGAGCACCGGGGAGCTGTTTTTT. It translates to CASSLLASTGELFF.